These 14 T cell receptor beta chains were sequenced from one sample in a study of blood T cell repertoires in COVID-19. TCRdb's copy holds only in-frame clones and misses some; the assay was immunoSEQ multiplex PCR. The table lists about 310,000 clones, roughly 88% of them singletons. Sequencing used peripheral blood. These receptors originate from a woman in her twenties or thirties with COVID-19, enrolled during active disease.

This chain links TRBV10-2 with TRBJ1-5; possibly TRBD1 for D (6 bases). Trimming removed 3 bases from V and 3 bases from J, with 9 bases in between. The length of the CDR3 is 14 residues. Germline CDR1 and CDR2: WSHSY and SAAADI. The CDR3, as DNA: TGCGCCAGCAGTGAAGGGGGTCTCAATCAGCCCCAGCATTTT. This gives the protein CASSEGGLNQPQHF.

V usage is TRBV4-1 and J usage is TRBJ1-3; D remains unclear. V shed 1 base and J shed 4 bases, with 11 bases lying between them. The CDR3 loop spans 15 amino acids. Germline V gene data show CDR1 as MGHRA and CDR2 as YSYEKL. The chain's CDR3 is CASSQAGSTGNTIYF. Here the CDR3 DNA reads TGCGCCAGCAGCCAAGCCGGGTCTACAGGAAACACCATATATTTT.

The rearrangement links TRBV6-1 to TRBJ1-1; TRBD1 aligns across 7 bases. The CDR3 covers 15 residues. V was clipped by 2 bases and J by 1 base; unmatched bases: 4. CDR1 is MNHNS and CDR2 is SASEGT in the germline V gene. The CDR3 here is CASSEWQGGNTEAFF. The CDR3 bases are TGTGCCAGCAGTGAATGGCAGGGGGGGAACACTGAAGCTTTCTTT.

In regard to this clone: In the same sample, other DNA sequences code for this CDR3. The V call is TRBV4-1, the J call TRBJ1-5; D is perhaps TRBD1 (6 bases). Trimming removed 0 bases from V and 4 bases from J, with 10 bases in between. The CDR3 is 15 residues long. Germline CDR1 MGHRA, CDR2 YSYEKL. CDR3: CASSQESQGNQPQHF. In DNA, the CDR3 is TGCGCCAGCAGCCAAGAGTCACAGGGAAATCAGCCCCAGCATTTT.

V is TRBV28 and J is TRBJ2-1, with 7 nucleotides matching TRBD2. The germline CDR1 and CDR2 sequences are MDHEN and SYDVKM. The CDR3 has 13 residues. The V segment lost 7 bases and the J segment 4 bases; nucleotides outside the gene matches: 4. The CDR3 reads CASNAGVYNEQFF. CDR3 bases: TGTGCCAGCAACGCGGGGGTGTACAATGAGCAGTTCTTC.

This clone was detected a few times. J is TRBJ2-1 and V is TRBV21-1; the listed D gene, TRBD2, was not tested against the DNA. TRBV21-1 counts as a pseudogene. The CDR3 extends over 17 amino acids. The CDR3 reads CASSKRLAGEGYNEQFF. The DNA for the CDR3 is TGTGCCAGCAGCAAACGGCTAGCGGGAGAGGGTTACAATGAGCAGTTCTTC.

This chain joins TRBV6-2 or TRBV6-3 and TRBJ2-1; TRBD2 matches at 13 bases. Germline assignment: CDR1 MNHEY and CDR2 SVGEGT. Trimming cost V 6 bases and J 7 bases; bases outside gene matches: 12. This CDR3 has 17 amino acids. The CDR3 nucleotides read TGTGCCAGCAGCAAACCCCCCGGACTAGCGGGAGTGAATGAGCAGTTCTTC. As protein: CASSKPPGLAGVNEQFF.

This chain's CDR3 is CASSPGQATLYGYTF. The DNA for the CDR3 is TGCGCCAGCAGCCCGGGACAGGCGACACTCTATGGCTACACCTTC. J is TRBJ1-2 and V is TRBV5-1; 8 bases fit TRBD1. This CDR3 is built from 15 residues. V was pared by 4 bases and J by 4 bases, with 9 bases of the junction left unmatched. Germline values: CDR1 SGHRS, CDR2 YFSETQ.

The sample holds a few counts of this clone. The V and J genes are TRBV20-1 and TRBJ2-7; D perhaps matches TRBD1 (6 bases). Germline V gives CDR1 DFQATT, CDR2 SNEGSKA (reference sequence). The V end lost 3 bases, the J end lost 3 bases, and 21 bases lay between the germline ends. The CDR3 sequence is 16 residues long. CDR3 nucleotides: TGCAGTGCTAGTCGTGGAACGACAGGCCGACACTACGAGCAGTACTTC. Translating it yields CSASRGTTGRHYEQYF.

The chain joins TRBV2 to TRBJ1-1; TRBD1 matches 11 bases. Unmatched junction bases numbered 6, after V lost 4 bases and J lost 2 bases. CDR1 is SNHLY, CDR2 FYNNEI, per germline. The CDR3 covers 16 residues. The CDR3: CASSGWDRGDNTEAFF. DNA for the CDR3: TGTGCCAGCAGTGGGTGGGACAGGGGGGATAACACTGAAGCTTTCTTT.

The V call is TRBV5-1, the J call TRBJ2-7; D not certain. V shed 4 bases and J shed 1 base, with 12 bases lying between them. This CDR3 is built from 14 residues. The germline CDR1 and CDR2 sequences are SGHRS and YFSETQ. DNA for the CDR3: TGCGCCAGCAGCCCGGAGTCGGCGTCCTACGAGCAGTACTTC. Its protein product is CASSPESASYEQYF. Complete variable domain (other parts from reference TRBV5-1 and TRBJ2-7): KAGVTQTPRYLIKTRGQQVTLSCSPISGHRSVSWYQQTPGQGLQFLFEYFSETQRNKGNFPGRFSGRQFSNSRSEMNVSTLELGDSALYLCASSPESASYEQYFGPGTRLTVT.

The V and J genes are TRBV25-1 and TRBJ2-1; 9 bases fit TRBD1. The V and J ends lost 3 bases and 10 bases, in that order; junction bases with no gene match: 16. This CDR3 spans 17 amino acids. Germline-derived CDR1 and CDR2 are MGHDK and SYGVNS. The CDR3 nucleotides read TGTGCCAGCAGTGACCCTAGGCCCGGGACAGGGATAGGGGAGCAGTTCTTC. Its translation: CASSDPRPGTGIGEQFF.

The chain links TRBV6-5 to TRBJ1-2; D remains unclear. Germline V lookup: CDR1 MNHEY, CDR2 SVGAGI. The CDR3 is made up of 13 amino acids. V was shortened by 5 bases and J by 8 bases, with 15 bases between the two germline ends. The CDR3 DNA reads TGTGCCAGCAGTCTGCGAATGGTCGGGGGCTACACCTTC. This sequence encodes CASSLRMVGGYTF.

The chain has TRBV6-6 and TRBJ1-5, with D possibly matching TRBD1 (6 bases). The CDR3 length is 15 residues. The germline V gene encodes CDR1 MNHNY and CDR2 SVGAGI (reference sequence). V lost 1 base, J lost 7 bases, and 14 bases lay in between. Here the CDR3 DNA reads TGTGCCAGCAGTTACTACGAACAGGGCGGACAGCCCCAGCATTTT. Residues: CASSYYEQGGQPQHF.